The T cell receptor (beta chain) described here comes from a study of T-cell reconstitution after alpha-beta-depleted transplantation in children (dated by TCRdb to the mid-2010s). The study in broad terms: Using TCR repertoire profiling, the study quantitatively followed how T-cell immune reconstitution unfolded in children after TCRalphabeta/CD19-depleted allogeneic hematopoietic cell transplantation. General study outcomes and caveats: Hyperexpanded clone frequencies declined over subsequent months; after one year, T-cell counts and TCRbeta diversity were mostly attributed to newly produced T cells. About two months after transplant, the apparently early recovery of alphabetaT-cell counts reportedly depended on just several hundred clones that had expanded rapidly and came from non-depleted graft cells. In some patients, the high TCRbeta diversity seen at day 60 was put down to recipient T cells and intrathymic progenitors that had survived conditioning.

A remark on this clonotype: The antigen this receptor binds is unknown. No quality values exist for individual bases; no much larger clone is one base distant.

The germline V gene yields MGHDK for CDR1 and SYGVNS for CDR2. The CDR3, cysteine through phenylalanine, is 14 amino acids long. Of the read, only the CDR3 DNA is kept; its 42 bases are in frame from base 1. The germline ends are 16 bases apart after V is trimmed by 5 bases and J by 8 bases. The treatment or condition label for this specimen denotes: allogeneic hematopoietic cell transplantation with graft depleted of TCRalphabeta T cells and CD19 B cells. The transplant recipients were children given TCRalphabeta/CD19-depleted allogeneic hematopoietic cell grafts. Library prep was done by PCR. Sequencing was carried out with an Illumina HiSeq 2500. TCR libraries were prepared with molecular barcoding, using unique molecular identifiers to normalize TCRbeta repertoire quantification. Using fastp at Q25 and MiXCR, TCRdb reprocessed the public reads and kept productive beta chains. All rows with the same CDR3 protein become a single entry with the most common DNA and genes. The sample yields about 460,000 distinct CDR3 sequences; about 10% were counted once. Clones ranked in the top ten supply 14% of the sample.

This clonotype was sampled from a female patient aged 2-10 years who had a stem cell transplant for aplastic anemia, so the T cells may come from the graft donor. This material consisted of PBMCs, mostly from graft donor cells, taken 180 days after TCRalphabeta/CD19-depleted stem cell transplant. This sequence uses TRBV25-1 and TRBJ2-1, with a tentative D gene TRBD2 over 6 matching bases. The sequenced DNA is TGTGCCAGCAGTTACCGGAGGGCCGGGGATGAGCAGTTCTTC. This translates into CASSYRRAGDEQFF.